This T cell receptor beta chain emerged from a study of shared clonotypes between healthy human individuals. Study-level findings and limits: Shared across a handful of donors were roughly 4.8% of the naive CD4 clonotypes.

As to this clone: What it recognizes is unknown.

Investigators divided CD4+ cells into CD45RA+ naive and CD45RA-negative memory subsets. The assay was immunoSEQ multiplex PCR, and TCRdb's table has in-frame clones only and misses some. This table has some 2,500,000 clones, about 90% appearing once. Germline loops: CDR1 MDHEN, CDR2 SYDVKM. CDR3 length: 15 amino acids. V was cut by 3 bases and J by 8 bases, with 19 bases left in between. This TCR derives from a man between 18 and 29 years old in good health. Some clones in this sample may be carry-over from other donors' samples. The genes are TRBV28 and TRBJ1-2; D perhaps matches TRBD1 (6 bases). The sequencing sample was made of naive CD4+ T cells from PBMCs. Documented subset: CD45RA+ positively selected. CDR3 nucleotides: TGTGCCAGCAGTTTGTCGGGGGGGGGCGCCCCCGGCTACACCTTC. It specifies CASSLSGGGAPGYTF.